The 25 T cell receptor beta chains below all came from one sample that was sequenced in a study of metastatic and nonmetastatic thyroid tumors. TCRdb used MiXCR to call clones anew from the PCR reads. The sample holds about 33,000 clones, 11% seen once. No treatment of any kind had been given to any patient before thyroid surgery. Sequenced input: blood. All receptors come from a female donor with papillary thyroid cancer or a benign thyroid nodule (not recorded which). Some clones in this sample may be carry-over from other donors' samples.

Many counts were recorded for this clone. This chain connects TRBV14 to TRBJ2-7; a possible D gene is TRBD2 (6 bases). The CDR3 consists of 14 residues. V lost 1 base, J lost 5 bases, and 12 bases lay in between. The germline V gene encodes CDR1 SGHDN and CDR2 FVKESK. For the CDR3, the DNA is TGTGCCAGCAGCCAAGTCACTAGCAGCCACGAGCAGTACTTC. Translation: CASSQVTSSHEQYF.

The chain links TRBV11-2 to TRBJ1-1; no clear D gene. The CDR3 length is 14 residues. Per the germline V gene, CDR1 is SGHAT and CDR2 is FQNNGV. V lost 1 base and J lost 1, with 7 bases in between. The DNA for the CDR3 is TGTGCCAGCAGCTTAGGTGTCCGGAACACTGAAGCTTTCTTT. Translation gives CASSLGVRNTEAFF.

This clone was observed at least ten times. The CDR3 DNA follows: TGTGCCAGCAGTTTATTTAGCAATCAGCCCCAGCATTTT. As protein: CASSLFSNQPQHF. This chain connects TRBV28 to TRBJ1-5, with D uncertain. V gave up 1 base and J gave up 0 bases, with 1 base separating them. This CDR3 has 13 residues. Germline V gene data show CDR1 as MDHEN and CDR2 as SYDVKM. Filled out from reference TRBV28 and TRBJ1-5, the complete variable domain reads DVKVTQSSRYLVKRTGEKVFLECVQDMDHENMFWYRQDPGLGLRLIYFSYDVKMKEKGDIPEGYSVSREKKERFSLILESASTNQTSMYLCASSLFSNQPQHFGDGTRLSIL.

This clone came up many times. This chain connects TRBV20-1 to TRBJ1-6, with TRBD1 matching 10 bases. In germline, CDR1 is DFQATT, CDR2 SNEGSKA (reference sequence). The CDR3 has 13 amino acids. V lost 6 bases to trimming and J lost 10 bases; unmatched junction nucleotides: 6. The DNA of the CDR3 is TGCAGTGCCGGGACAGGGGAAGGGTCACCCCTCCACTTT. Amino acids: CSAGTGEGSPLHF.

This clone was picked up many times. This CDR3 reads CASSPAVGIAGGRRNEQFF. In DNA, the CDR3 is TGTGCCAGCAGTCCGGCGGTCGGAATAGCGGGAGGGAGGAGGAATGAGCAGTTCTTC. V gene TRBV28 combines with J gene TRBJ2-1; 11 bases are shared with TRBD2. The V and J ends lost 5 bases and 7 bases, in that order; junction bases with no gene match: 19. The length of the CDR3 is 19 residues. Germline-derived CDR1 and CDR2 are MDHEN and SYDVKM.

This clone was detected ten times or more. The DNA of the CDR3 is TGTGCCAGCACCCGGGAGGATACGCAGTATTTT. Amino acids: CASTREDTQYF. The rearrangement joins TRBV11-2 to TRBJ2-3; D is perhaps TRBD2 (6 bases). V shed 7 bases and J shed 6 bases, with 8 bases lying between them. Looked up from germline, CDR1 is SGHAT and CDR2 is FQNNGV. The CDR3 covers 11 residues.

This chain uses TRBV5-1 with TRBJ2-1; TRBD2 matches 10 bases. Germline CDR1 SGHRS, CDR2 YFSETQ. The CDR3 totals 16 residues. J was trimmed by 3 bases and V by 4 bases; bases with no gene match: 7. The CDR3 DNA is TGCGCCAGCAGCCTTATAGCGGGGGGCGGCTACAATGAGCAGTTCTTC. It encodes CASSLIAGGGYNEQFF.

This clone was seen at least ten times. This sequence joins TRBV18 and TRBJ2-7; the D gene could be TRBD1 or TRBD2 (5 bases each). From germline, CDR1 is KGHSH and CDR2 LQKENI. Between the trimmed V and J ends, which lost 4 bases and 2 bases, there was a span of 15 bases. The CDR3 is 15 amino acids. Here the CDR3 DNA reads TGTGCCAGCTCACAGGGACCCCTTCCCCCCTACGAGCAGTACTTC. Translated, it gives CASSQGPLPPYEQYF.

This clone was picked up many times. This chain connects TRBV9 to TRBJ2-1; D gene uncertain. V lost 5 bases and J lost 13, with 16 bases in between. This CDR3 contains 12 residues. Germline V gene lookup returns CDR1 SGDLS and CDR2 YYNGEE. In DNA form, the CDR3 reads TGTGCCAGCAGTGACTTGAGGTCTATCCAGTTCTTC. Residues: CASSDLRSIQFF.

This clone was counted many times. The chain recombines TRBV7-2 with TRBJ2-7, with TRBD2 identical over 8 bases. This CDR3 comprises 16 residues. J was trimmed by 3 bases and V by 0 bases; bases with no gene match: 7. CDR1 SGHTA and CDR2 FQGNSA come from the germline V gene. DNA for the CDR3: TGTGCCAGCAGCTTAGCCTCTGGGAGCGGGAGCTACGAGCAGTACTTC. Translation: CASSLASGSGSYEQYF.

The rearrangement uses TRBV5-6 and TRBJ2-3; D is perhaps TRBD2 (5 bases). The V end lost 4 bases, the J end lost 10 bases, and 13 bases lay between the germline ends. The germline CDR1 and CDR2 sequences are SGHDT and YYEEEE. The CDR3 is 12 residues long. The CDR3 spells CASSARTRAQYF. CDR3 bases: TGTGCCAGCAGCGCCCGGACGCGGGCGCAGTATTTT.

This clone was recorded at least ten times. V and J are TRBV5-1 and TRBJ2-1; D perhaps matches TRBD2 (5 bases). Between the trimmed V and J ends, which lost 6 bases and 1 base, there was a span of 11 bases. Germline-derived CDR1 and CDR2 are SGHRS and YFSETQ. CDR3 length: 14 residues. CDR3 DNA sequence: TGCGCCAGCATGGCGGGCGGATCCTACAATGAGCAGTTCTTC. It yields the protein CASMAGGSYNEQFF.

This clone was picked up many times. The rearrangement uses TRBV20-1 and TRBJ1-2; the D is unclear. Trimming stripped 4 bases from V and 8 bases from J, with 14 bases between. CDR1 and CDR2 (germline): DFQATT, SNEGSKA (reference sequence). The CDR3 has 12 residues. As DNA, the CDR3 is TGCAGTGCTACGGACGGCGGTTCAGGCTACACCTTC. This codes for CSATDGGSGYTF.

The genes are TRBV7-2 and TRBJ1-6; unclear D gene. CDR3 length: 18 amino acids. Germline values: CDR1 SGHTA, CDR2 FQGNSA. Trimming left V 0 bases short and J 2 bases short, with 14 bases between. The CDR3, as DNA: TGTGCCAGCAGCTTAGCCCGATGGGTACCCACCTATAATTCACCCCTCCACTTT. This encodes CASSLARWVPTYNSPLHF. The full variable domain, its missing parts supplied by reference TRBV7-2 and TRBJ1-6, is GAGVSQSPSNKVTEKGKDVELRCDPISGHTALYWYRQSLGQGLEFLIYFQGNSAPDKSGLPSDRFSAERTGGSVSTLTIQRTQQEDSAVYLCASSLARWVPTYNSPLHFGNGTRLTVT.

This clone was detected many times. Here the CDR3 DNA reads TGCAGCGTTGGGACTAGCGGAAGCTACGAGCAGTACTTC. Its translation: CSVGTSGSYEQYF. J is TRBJ2-7 and V is TRBV29-1; 10 nucleotides match TRBD2. Germline V gives CDR1 SQVTM, CDR2 ANQGSEA. The V gene end was trimmed by 4 bases and the J gene end by 3 bases; junction bases not matched to a gene: 3. The CDR3 length is 13 residues.

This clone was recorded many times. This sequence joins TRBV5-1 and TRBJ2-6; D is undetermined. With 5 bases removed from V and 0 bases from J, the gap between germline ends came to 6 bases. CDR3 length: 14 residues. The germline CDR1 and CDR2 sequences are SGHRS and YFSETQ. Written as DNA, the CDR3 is TGCGCCAGCAGAACGAACTCTGGGGCCAACGTCCTGACTTTC. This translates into CASRTNSGANVLTF.

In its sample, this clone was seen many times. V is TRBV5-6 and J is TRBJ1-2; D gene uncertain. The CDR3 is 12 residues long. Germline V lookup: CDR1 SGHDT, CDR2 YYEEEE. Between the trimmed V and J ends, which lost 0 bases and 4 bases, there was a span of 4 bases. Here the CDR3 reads CASSLAAYGYTF. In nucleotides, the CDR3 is TGTGCCAGCAGCTTGGCCGCCTATGGCTACACCTTC.

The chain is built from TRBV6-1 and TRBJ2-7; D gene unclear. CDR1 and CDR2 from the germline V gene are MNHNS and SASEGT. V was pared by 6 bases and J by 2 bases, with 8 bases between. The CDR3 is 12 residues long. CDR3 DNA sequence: TGTGCCAGCAGGAAGCAACCCTACGAGCAGTACTTC. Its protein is CASRKQPYEQYF.

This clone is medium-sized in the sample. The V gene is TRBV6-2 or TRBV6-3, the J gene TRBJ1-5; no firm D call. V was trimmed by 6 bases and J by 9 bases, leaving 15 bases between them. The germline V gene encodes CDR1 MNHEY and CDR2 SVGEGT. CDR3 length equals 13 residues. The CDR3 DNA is TGTGCCAGCAGGGATAAAGGAGTCCGGCCCCAGCATTTT. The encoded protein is CASRDKGVRPQHF.

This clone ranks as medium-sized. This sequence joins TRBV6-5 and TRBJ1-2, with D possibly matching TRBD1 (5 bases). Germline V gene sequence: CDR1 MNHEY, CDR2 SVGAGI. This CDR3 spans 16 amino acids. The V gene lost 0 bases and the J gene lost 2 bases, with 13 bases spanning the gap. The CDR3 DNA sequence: TGTGCCAGCAGTTACTCGAATAAGGGACGGAACTATGGCTACACCTTC. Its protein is CASSYSNKGRNYGYTF.

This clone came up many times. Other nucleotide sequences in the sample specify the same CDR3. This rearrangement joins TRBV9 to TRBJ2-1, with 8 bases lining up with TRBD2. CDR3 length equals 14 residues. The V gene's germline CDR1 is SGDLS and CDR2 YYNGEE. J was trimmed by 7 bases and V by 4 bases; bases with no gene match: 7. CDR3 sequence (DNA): TGTGCCAGCAGCCCCCTCCCGGGAGGGAATGAGCAGTTCTTC. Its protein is CASSPLPGGNEQFF. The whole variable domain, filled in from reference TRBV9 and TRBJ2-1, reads DSGVTQTPKHLITATGQRVTLRCSPRSGDLSVYWYQQSLDQGLQFLIQYYNGEERAKGNILERFSAQQFPDLHSELNLSSLELGDSALYFCASSPLPGGNEQFFGPGTRLTVL.

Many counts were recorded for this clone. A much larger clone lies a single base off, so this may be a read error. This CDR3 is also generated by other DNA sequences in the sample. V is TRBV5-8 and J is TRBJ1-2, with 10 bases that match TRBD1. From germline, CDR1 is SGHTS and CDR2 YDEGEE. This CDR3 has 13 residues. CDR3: CASSPDRGDGYTF. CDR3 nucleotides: TGCGCCAGCAGCCCGGACAGGGGGGATGGCTACACCTTC.

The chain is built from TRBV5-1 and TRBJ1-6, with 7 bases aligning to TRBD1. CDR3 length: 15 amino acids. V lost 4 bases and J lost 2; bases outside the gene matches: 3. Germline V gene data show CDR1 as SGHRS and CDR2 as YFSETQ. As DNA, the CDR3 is TGCGCCAGCAGCCGAGACAGGGCCTATAATTCACCCCTCCACTTT. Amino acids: CASSRDRAYNSPLHF.

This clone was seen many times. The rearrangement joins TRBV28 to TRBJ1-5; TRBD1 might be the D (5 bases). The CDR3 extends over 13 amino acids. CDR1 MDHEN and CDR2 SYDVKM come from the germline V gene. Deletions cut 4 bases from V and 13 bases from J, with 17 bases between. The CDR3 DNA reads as TGTGCCAGCAGTTCCGCAGGGACCTACTTTCAGCATTTT. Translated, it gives CASSSAGTYFQHF. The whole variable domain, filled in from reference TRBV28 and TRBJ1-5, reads DVKVTQSSRYLVKRTGEKVFLECVQDMDHENMFWYRQDPGLGLRLIYFSYDVKMKEKGDIPEGYSVSREKKERFSLILESASTNQTSMYLCASSSAGTYFQHFGDGTRLSIL.

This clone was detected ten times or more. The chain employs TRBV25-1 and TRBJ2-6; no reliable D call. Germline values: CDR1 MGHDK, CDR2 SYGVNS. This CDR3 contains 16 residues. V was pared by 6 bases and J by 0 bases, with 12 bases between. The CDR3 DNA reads TGTGCCAGCAGCCGAGACGGAGTCTCTGGGGCCAACGTCCTGACTTTC. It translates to CASSRDGVSGANVLTF.